The rows below give T cell receptor beta chains drawn from one sample of a study of CD8 T cells in ankylosing spondylitis. TCRdb reprocessed the 5' RACE reads with MiXCR, giving one entry per CDR3 protein. Of over 400,000 distinct CDR3 sequences in the sample, 26% are singletons; the top ten hold 0.89%. Sequences were obtained from blood, either unsorted or a sorted T cell fraction (not recorded which). These receptors came from a male donor with ankylosing spondylitis. CDR3s include the opening cysteine and the closing phenylalanine or tryptophan. The order of the fields is clone size, V gene, J gene, D gene, CDR3 protein, CDR3 DNA. D genes are given only for firm matches. Clone size is not always given. Where it is, it says once, few, many or a class for expanded clones.

few,TRBV29-1,TRBJ1-2,.,CSVGAVYGYTF,TGCAGCGTTGGGGCCGTCTATGGCTACACCTTC
.,TRBV25-1,TRBJ2-5,.,CASSELDFSGTQYF,TGTGCCAGCAGTGAACTGGACTTCTCTGGGACCCAGTACTTC
.,TRBV5-1,TRBJ2-5,TRBD1,CASSPGQGGRQETQYF,TGCGCCAGCAGCCCAGGACAGGGGGGGAGGCAAGAGACCCAGTACTTC
.,TRBV27,TRBJ2-7,TRBD1,CASIRQGSYEQYF,TGTGCCAGCATTCGACAGGGTTCCTACGAGCAGTACTTC
few,TRBV2,TRBJ1-1,.,CASSRSHTEAFF,TGTGCCAGCAGTCGGAGTCACACTGAAGCTTTCTTT
.,TRBV20-1,TRBJ2-7,TRBD2,CSALRTSGASYEQYF,TGCAGTGCTCTCAGGACTAGCGGGGCTTCCTACGAGCAGTACTTC
few,TRBV5-6,TRBJ1-2,.,CASSKDSRGYGYTF,TGTGCCAGCAGCAAGGACTCTCGCGGTTATGGCTACACCTTC
few,TRBV29-1,TRBJ2-5,TRBD1,CSVEGDRGPETQYF,TGCAGCGTTGAAGGTGACAGGGGGCCTGAGACCCAGTACTTC
few,TRBV6-1,TRBJ2-1,TRBD2,CASSEALRREGLYNEQFF,TGTGCCAGCAGTGAAGCGCTTCGGCGGGAGGGCCTCTACAATGAGCAGTTCTTC
.,TRBV20-1,TRBJ2-1,TRBD2,CSATTGTTNNEQFF,TGCAGTGCTACCACCGGGACTACGAACAATGAGCAGTTCTTC
few,TRBV12-3/TRBV12-4,TRBJ2-1,TRBD2,CASGVSGGRNEQFF,TGTGCCAGCGGGGTTAGCGGGGGACGCAATGAGCAGTTCTTC
.,TRBV4-2,TRBJ1-6,.,CASSQEQGNNSPLHF,TGTGCCAGCAGCCAGGAACAGGGAAATAATTCACCCCTCCACTTT
.,TRBV12-3/TRBV12-4,TRBJ2-3,.,CASSRLFGEDTQYF,TGTGCCAGCAGCCGACTCTTCGGCGAAGATACGCAGTATTTT
few,TRBV20-1,TRBJ2-5,.,CSAEKETQYF,TGCAGTGCAGAAAAAGAGACCCAGTACTTC
few,TRBV7-2,TRBJ1-5,TRBD1,CASSFTGGWNQPQHF,TGTGCCAGCAGCTTTACAGGGGGCTGGAATCAGCCCCAGCATTTT
few,TRBV12-3/TRBV12-4,TRBJ2-7,.,CASSFNGYSYEQYF,TGTGCCAGCAGTTTTAACGGATACTCCTACGAGCAGTACTTC
few,TRBV20-1,TRBJ1-1,.,CSAPVGLKAFF,TGCAGTGCTCCTGTTGGACTTAAAGCTTTCTTT
.,TRBV24-1,TRBJ1-3,.,CATSVPDGGLRYLSGNTIYF,TGTGCCACCAGTGTCCCCGACGGCGGGCTTCGATACCTCTCTGGAAACACCATATATTTT